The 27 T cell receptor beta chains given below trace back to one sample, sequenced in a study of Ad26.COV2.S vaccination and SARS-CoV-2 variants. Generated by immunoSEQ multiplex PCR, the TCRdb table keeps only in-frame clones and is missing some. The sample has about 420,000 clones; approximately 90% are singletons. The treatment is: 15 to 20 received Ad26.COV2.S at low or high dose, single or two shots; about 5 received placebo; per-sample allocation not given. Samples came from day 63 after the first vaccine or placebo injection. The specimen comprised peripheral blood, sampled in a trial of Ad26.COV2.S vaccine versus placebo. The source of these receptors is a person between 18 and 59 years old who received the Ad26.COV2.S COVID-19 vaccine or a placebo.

This chain's CDR3 is CASSDKGAYEQYF. The CDR3, as DNA: TGTGCCAGCAGTGATAAGGGGGCCTACGAGCAGTACTTC. V usage is TRBV6-1 and J usage is TRBJ2-7; possible D gene TRBD1, 6 bases. V lost 3 bases and J lost 2, with 8 bases in between. The germline V gene encodes CDR1 MNHNS and CDR2 SASEGT. CDR3 length: 13 amino acids.

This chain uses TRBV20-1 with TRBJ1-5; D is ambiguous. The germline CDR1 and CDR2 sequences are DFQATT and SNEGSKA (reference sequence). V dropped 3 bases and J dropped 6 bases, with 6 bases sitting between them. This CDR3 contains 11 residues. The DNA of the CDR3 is TGCAGTGCTAGTCTGGGTCAGCCCCAGCATTTT. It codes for CSASLGQPQHF.

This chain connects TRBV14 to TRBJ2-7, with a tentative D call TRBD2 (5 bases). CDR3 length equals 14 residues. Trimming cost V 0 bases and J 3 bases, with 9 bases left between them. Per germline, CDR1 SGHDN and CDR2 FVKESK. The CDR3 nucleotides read TGTGCCAGCAGCCAAGACGGACTTTTCTACGAGCAGTACTTC. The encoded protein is CASSQDGLFYEQYF.

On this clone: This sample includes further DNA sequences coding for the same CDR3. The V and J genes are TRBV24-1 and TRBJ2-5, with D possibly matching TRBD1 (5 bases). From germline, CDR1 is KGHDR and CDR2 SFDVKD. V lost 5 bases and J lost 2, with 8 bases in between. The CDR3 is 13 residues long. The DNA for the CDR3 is TGTGCCACCAGTGTTGGGGCTCAAGAGACCCAGTACTTC. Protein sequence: CATSVGAQETQYF.

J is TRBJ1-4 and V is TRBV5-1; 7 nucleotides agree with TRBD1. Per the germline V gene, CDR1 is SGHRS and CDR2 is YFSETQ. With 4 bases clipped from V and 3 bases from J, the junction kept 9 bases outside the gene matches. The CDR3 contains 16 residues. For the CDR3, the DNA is TGCGCCAGCAGCGTCTCGACAGGGTTGGCTAATGAAAAACTGTTTTTT. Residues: CASSVSTGLANEKLFF.

The CDR3 reads CAWSAGAQPQHF. CDR3 in DNA: TGTGCCTGGAGTGCAGGGGCCCAGCCCCAGCATTTT. The chain links TRBV30 to TRBJ1-5; D perhaps matches TRBD1 (6 bases). This CDR3 has 12 amino acids. V was cut by 1 base and J by 7 bases, with 8 bases left in between. CDR1 GTSNPN and CDR2 SVGIG come from the germline V gene (reference sequence).

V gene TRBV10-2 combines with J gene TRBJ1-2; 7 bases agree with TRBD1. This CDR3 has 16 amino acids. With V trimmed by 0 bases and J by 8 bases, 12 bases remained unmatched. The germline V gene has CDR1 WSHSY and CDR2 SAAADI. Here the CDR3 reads CASSESSPTGLNGYTF. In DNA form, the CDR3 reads TGCGCCAGCAGTGAGTCTAGTCCGACAGGGTTAAACGGCTACACCTTC.

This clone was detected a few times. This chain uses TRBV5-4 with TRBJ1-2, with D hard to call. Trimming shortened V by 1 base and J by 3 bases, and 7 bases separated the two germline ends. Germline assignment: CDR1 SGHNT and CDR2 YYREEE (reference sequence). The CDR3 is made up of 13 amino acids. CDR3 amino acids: CASSLRRDYGYTF. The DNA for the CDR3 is TGTGCCAGCAGCTTGAGGAGGGACTATGGCTACACCTTC.

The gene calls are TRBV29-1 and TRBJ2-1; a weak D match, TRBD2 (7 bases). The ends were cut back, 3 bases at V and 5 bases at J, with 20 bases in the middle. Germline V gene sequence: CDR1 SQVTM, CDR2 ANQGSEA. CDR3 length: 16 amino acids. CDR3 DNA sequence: TGCAGCGTTGAGGATAGAGCGTGGGGGGGGCACAATGAGCAGTTCTTC. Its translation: CSVEDRAWGGHNEQFF.

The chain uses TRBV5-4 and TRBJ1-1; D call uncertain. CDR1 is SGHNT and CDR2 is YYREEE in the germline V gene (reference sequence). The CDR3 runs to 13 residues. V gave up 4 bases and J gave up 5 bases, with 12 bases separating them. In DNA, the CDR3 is TGTGCCAGCAGCGAGCGGGGATTGACTGAAGCTTTCTTT. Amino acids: CASSERGLTEAFF.

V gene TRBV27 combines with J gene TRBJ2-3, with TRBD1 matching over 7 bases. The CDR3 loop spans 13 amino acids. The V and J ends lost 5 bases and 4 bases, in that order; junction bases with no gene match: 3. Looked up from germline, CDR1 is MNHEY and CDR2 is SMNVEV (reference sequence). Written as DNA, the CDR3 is TGTGCCAGCAGTACGGACAGGTCAGATACGCAGTATTTT. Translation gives CASSTDRSDTQYF.

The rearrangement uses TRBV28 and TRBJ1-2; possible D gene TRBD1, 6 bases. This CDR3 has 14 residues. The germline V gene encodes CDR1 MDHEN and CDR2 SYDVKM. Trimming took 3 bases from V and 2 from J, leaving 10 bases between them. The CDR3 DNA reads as TGTGCCAGCAGTTTTGACAGGACCAACTATGGCTACACCTTC. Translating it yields CASSFDRTNYGYTF.

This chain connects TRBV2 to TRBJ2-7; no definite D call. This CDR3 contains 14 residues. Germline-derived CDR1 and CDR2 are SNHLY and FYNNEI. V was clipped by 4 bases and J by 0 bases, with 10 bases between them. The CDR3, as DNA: TGTGCCAGCAGTGCGATGCGGAGCTCCTACGAGCAGTACTTC. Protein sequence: CASSAMRSSYEQYF.

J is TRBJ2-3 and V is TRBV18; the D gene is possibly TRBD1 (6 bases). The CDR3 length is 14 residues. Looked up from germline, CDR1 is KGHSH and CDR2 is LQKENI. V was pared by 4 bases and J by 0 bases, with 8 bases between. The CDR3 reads CASSRGQSTDTQYF. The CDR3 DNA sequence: TGTGCCAGCTCACGAGGACAGAGCACAGATACGCAGTATTTT.

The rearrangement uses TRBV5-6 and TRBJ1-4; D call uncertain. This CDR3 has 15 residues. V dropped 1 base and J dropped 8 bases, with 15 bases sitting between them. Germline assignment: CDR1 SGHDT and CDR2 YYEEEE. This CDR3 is CASSLPALLGEKLFF. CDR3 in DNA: TGTGCCAGCAGCTTGCCAGCGCTACTGGGGGAAAAACTGTTTTTT.

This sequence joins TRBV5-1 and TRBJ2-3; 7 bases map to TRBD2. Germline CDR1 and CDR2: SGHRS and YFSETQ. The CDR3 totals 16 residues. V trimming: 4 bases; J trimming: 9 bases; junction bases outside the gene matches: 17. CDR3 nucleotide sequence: TGCGCCAGCAGCCCGCGGACTAGAACCCCCCCGACAACGCAGTATTTT. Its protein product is CASSPRTRTPPTTQYF. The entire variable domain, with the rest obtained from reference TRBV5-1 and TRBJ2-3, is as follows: KAGVTQTPRYLIKTRGQQVTLSCSPISGHRSVSWYQQTPGQGLQFLFEYFSETQRNKGNFPGRFSGRQFSNSRSEMNVSTLELGDSALYLCASSPRTRTPPTTQYFGPGTRLTVL.

CDR3 nucleotide sequence: TGTGCCAGCAACCCCGTATTCGGTACTGAAGCTTTCTTT. Its protein product is CASNPVFGTEAFF. V gene TRBV12-3 or TRBV12-4 combines with J gene TRBJ1-1; D not resolved. The CDR3 spans 13 residues. V lost 7 bases and J lost 5, with 14 bases in between.

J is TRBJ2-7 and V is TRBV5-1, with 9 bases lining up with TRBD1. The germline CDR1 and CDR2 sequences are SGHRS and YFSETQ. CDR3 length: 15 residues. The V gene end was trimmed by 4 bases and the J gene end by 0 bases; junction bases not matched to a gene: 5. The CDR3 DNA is TGCGCCAGCAGCGCACCGGGACAGGGCTCCTACGAGCAGTACTTC. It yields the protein CASSAPGQGSYEQYF. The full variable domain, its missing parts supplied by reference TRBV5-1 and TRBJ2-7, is KAGVTQTPRYLIKTRGQQVTLSCSPISGHRSVSWYQQTPGQGLQFLFEYFSETQRNKGNFPGRFSGRQFSNSRSEMNVSTLELGDSALYLCASSAPGQGSYEQYFGPGTRLTVT.

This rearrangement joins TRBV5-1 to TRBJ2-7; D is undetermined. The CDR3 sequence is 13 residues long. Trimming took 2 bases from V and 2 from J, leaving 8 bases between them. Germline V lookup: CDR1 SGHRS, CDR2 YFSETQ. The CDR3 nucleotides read TGCGCCAGCAGCTTAGAGCCGACCTACGAGCAGTACTTC. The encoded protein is CASSLEPTYEQYF.

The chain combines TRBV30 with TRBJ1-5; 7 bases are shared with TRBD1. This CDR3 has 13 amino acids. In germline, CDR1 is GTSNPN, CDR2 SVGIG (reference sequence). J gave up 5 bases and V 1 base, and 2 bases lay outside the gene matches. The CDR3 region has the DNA TGTGCCTGGAGTGCCGACAGGGATCAGCCCCAGCATTTT. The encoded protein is CAWSADRDQPQHF.

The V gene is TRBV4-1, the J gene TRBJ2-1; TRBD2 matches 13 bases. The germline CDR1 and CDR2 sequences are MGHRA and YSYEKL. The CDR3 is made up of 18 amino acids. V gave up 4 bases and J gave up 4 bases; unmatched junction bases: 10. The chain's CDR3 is CASSLYAGTSGVYNEQFF. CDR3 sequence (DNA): TGCGCCAGCAGCCTCTATGCCGGGACTAGCGGGGTGTACAATGAGCAGTTCTTC.

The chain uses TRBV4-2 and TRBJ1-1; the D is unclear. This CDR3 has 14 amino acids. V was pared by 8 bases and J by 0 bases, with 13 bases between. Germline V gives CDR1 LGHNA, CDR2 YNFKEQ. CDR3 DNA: TGTGCCAGCCGACCAGATAACATGAACACTGAAGCTTTCTTT. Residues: CASRPDNMNTEAFF.

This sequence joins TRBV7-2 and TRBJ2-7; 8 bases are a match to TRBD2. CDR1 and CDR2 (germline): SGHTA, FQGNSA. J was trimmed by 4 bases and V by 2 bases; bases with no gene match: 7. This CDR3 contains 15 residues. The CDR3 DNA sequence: TGTGCCAGCAGCTTAACAGCGGGAGATCCTTACGAGCAGTACTTC. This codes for CASSLTAGDPYEQYF. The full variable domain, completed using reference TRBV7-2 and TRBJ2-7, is GAGVSQSPSNKVTEKGKDVELRCDPISGHTALYWYRQSLGQGLEFLIYFQGNSAPDKSGLPSDRFSAERTGGSVSTLTIQRTQQEDSAVYLCASSLTAGDPYEQYFGPGTRLTVT.

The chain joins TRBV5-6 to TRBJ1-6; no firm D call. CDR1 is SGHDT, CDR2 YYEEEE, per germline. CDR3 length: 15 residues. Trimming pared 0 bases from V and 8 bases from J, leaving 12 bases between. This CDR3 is CASSLGYRSDSPLHF. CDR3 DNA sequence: TGTGCCAGCAGCTTGGGGTACAGATCCGATTCACCCCTCCACTTT.

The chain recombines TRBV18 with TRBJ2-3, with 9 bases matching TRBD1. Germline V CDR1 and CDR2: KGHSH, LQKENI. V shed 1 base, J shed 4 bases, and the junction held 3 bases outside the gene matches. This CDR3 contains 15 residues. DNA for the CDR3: TGTGCCAGCTCACCACGGACAGGGGATGCAGATACGCAGTATTTT. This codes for CASSPRTGDADTQYF. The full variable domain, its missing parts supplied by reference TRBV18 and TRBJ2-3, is NAGVMQNPRHLVRRRGQEARLRCSPMKGHSHVYWYRQLPEEGLKFMVYLQKENIIDESGMPKERFSAEFPKEGPSILRIQQVVRGDSAAYFCASSPRTGDADTQYFGPGTRLTVL.

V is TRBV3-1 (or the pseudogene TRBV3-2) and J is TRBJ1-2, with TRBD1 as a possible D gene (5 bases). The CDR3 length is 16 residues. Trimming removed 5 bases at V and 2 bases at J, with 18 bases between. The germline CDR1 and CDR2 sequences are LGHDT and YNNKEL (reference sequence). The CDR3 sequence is CASSSLWPGNNYGYTF. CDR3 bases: TGTGCCAGCAGCTCCCTGTGGCCAGGGAACAACTATGGCTACACCTTC.

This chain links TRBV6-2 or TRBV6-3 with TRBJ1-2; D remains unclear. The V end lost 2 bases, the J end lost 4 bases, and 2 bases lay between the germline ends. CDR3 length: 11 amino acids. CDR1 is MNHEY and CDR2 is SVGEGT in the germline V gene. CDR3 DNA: TGTGCCAGCAGTTACACCTATGGCTACACCTTC. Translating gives CASSYTYGYTF.